The following is a TCR beta chain sequence with its context. This sample is drawn from a study of blood T cell repertoires in COVID-19. Study summary: PBMCs, B-cell-depleted T cells, or T cells were the source of the cDNA or gDNA that made up the material.

The V gene's germline CDR1 is MNHEY and CDR2 SVGAGI. V shed 0 bases, J shed 4 bases, and the junction held 1 base outside the gene matches. The CDR3 is made up of 15 amino acids. In terms of age and location, participants ranged from about 18 to 90 years and lived in under 30 US areas. Under the authors' procedure: Researchers report that nucleated cell counts were estimated from reference gene primer amplification. TCRdb's table, derived via immunoSEQ multiplex PCR, lists solely in-frame clones and lacks some. V, J and clone size are taken as reported in that table, and D and trimming were inferred from the DNA itself. The data contain hundreds of thousands of clones, roughly four fifths of them seen just once; the ten biggest clones take up under 5%.

The sequencing input was PBMCs or T cells enriched from blood (not recorded which). The chain employs TRBV6-5 and TRBJ1-1, with 11 bases lining up with TRBD1. The clonotype originates from a man younger than 40 with acute COVID-19. This chain's CDR3 is CASSYSGTGGTEAFF. In nucleotides, the CDR3 is TGTGCCAGCAGTTACTCCGGGACAGGGGGCACTGAAGCTTTCTTT.